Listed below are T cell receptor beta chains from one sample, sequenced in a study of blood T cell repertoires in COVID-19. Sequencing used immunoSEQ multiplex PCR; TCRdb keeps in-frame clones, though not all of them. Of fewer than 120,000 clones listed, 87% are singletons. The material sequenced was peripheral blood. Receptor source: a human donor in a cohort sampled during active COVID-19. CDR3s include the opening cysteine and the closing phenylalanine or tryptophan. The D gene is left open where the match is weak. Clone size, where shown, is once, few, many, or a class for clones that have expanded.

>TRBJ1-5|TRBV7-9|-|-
CASSIGLANQPQHF
TGTGCCAGCAGCATAGGACTGGCTAATCAGCCCCAGCATTTT
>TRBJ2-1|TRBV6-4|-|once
CASSVSGFTYNEQFF
TGTGCCAGCAGTGTGTCAGGGTTCACCTACAATGAGCAGTTCTTC
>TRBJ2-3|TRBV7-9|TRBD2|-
CASSLSGGATDTQYF
TGTGCCAGCAGCTTAAGCGGGGGGGCCACAGATACGCAGTATTTT
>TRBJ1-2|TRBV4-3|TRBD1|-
CASSQATSGTGYGYTF
TGCGCCAGCAGCCAAGCTACCTCCGGGACAGGGTATGGCTACACCTTC
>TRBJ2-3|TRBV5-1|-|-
CASSEDSASTDTQYF
TGCGCCAGCAGCGAGGACAGTGCTAGCACAGATACGCAGTATTTT
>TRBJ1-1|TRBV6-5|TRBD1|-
CASGFVDRGGAFF
TGTGCCAGCGGGTTCGTGGACAGGGGTGGAGCTTTCTTT
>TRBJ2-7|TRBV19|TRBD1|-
CASSGQGHYEQYF
TGTGCCAGTAGCGGACAGGGCCATTACGAGCAGTACTTC
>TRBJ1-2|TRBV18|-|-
CASFRDPGPIVGGYTF
TGTGCCAGCTTTCGGGATCCCGGGCCCATAGTTGGAGGCTACACCTTC
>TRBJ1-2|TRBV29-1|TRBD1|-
CSGFGQGAYGYTF
TGCAGCGGGTTCGGACAGGGAGCCTATGGCTACACCTTC
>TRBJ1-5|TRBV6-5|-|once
CASAIRSNQPQHF
TGTGCCAGTGCGATACGATCCAATCAGCCCCAGCATTTT
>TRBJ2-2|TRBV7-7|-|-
CASTLGGFETGELFF
TGTGCTAGCACCTTGGGGGGTTTCGAAACCGGGGAGCTGTTTTTT
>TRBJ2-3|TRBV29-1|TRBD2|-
CSVEDRGSGRSTDTQYF
TGCAGCGTTGAAGATCGGGGTAGCGGGAGGAGCACAGATACGCAGTATTTT
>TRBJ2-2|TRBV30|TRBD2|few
CAWSPGGPLFF
TGTGCCTGGAGCCCGGGAGGTCCCCTGTTTTTT
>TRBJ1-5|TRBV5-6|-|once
CASSLSSRAVGQPQHF
TGTGCCAGCAGCTTGTCGTCCAGGGCTGTAGGGCAGCCCCAGCATTTT